These T cell receptor beta chains were read from a single sample in a study of breast tumors, draining lymph nodes, adjacent tissues. TCRdb reanalysed the multiplex PCR reads using MiXCR and keeps one entry per CDR3 protein. The data contain 85,000 to 130,000 distinct CDR3 sequences, around 30% of them singletons. Sample: axillary lymph node tissue. The receptors were gathered from a female donor with breast cancer. Some clones in this sample may be carry-over from other donors' samples. Both conserved end residues are part of each CDR3. Each record gives: clone size, J gene, V gene, D gene, CDR3 DNA, CDR3 protein. A D gene is named only where the DNA matches it firmly. Size tells how often a clone was seen (once, few, many) or the class of an expanded clone, and some rows leave it out.

abundance: many
j_gene: TRBJ1-4
v_gene: TRBV5-4
d_gene: TRBD1
CDR3nt: TGTGCCAGCAGCACGGGACAGGATAATGAAAAACTGTTTTTT
CDR3aa: CASSTGQDNEKLFF

abundance: -
j_gene: TRBJ1-1
v_gene: TRBV5-6
d_gene: -
CDR3nt: TGTGCCACTTCACGAGGGGACACTGAAGCTTTCTTT
CDR3aa: CATSRGDTEAFF

abundance: many
j_gene: TRBJ2-1
v_gene: TRBV18
d_gene: TRBD2
CDR3nt: TGTGCCAGCTCGCGTACCGGGACTAGATCTAATGAGCAGTTCTTC
CDR3aa: CASSRTGTRSNEQFF

abundance: -
j_gene: TRBJ2-7
v_gene: TRBV10-2
d_gene: TRBD2
CDR3nt: TGCGCCAGCAGTGAAGGGGTCTTTAGCGGGAGCTACGAGCAGTACTTC
CDR3aa: CASSEGVFSGSYEQYF

abundance: many
j_gene: TRBJ1-2
v_gene: TRBV29-1
d_gene: TRBD1
CDR3nt: TGCAGCGTTGAAGGGGGAGGGGGCGCGGTGAGAGGCTACACCTTC
CDR3aa: CSVEGGGGAVRGYTF

abundance: -
j_gene: TRBJ1-5
v_gene: TRBV28
d_gene: -
CDR3nt: TGTGCCACCGGGGGGGAGCCCAATCAGCCCCAGCATTTT
CDR3aa: CATGGEPNQPQHF

abundance: many
j_gene: TRBJ1-4
v_gene: TRBV28
d_gene: TRBD1
CDR3nt: TGTGCCAGCAGCAACAGGGGCATTTCCGAAAAACTGTTTTTT
CDR3aa: CASSNRGISEKLFF

abundance: once
j_gene: TRBJ2-5
v_gene: TRBV5-5
d_gene: -
CDR3nt: TGTGCCAGCAGCCCGGACTTGTGGATAGGACTCGAGACCCAGTACTTC
CDR3aa: CASSPDLWIGLETQYF

abundance: many
j_gene: TRBJ2-3
v_gene: TRBV7-2
d_gene: TRBD2
CDR3nt: TGTGCCAGCAGCTTATGGCTAGCGGGAGACACAGATACGCAGTATTTT
CDR3aa: CASSLWLAGDTDTQYF

abundance: many
j_gene: TRBJ2-3
v_gene: TRBV5-1
d_gene: -
CDR3nt: TGCGCCAGCAGCTTGTTGCAGGGCCGCACAGATACGCAGTATTTT
CDR3aa: CASSLLQGRTDTQYF